The clone carrying this T cell receptor (beta chain) was seen at least ten times. Its specificity is not known. The source of the sample is a study of T cell repertoires in cytomegalovirus infection. Findings and caveats of the study: Ex vivo, HLA-C-restricted CMV-specific TCR beta clonotypes prevailed over the rest of the response.

TCRdb re-analysed the reads in MiXCR, keeping a single row per CDR3 protein. Here the sample spans a few hundred thousand distinct CDR3 sequences, 40% to 50% being singletons. Sample: cultured PBMCs, taken from culture after CMV antigen stimulation. The TCR comes from a human donor in good health (CMV status not recorded). Some clones in this sample may be carry-over from other donors' samples.

The CDR3 bases are TGTGCCAGCAGCCAAACAGGGGATGAGCAGTTCTTC. It specifies CASSQTGDEQFF. The V call is TRBV7-2, the J call TRBJ2-1, with 7 bases matching TRBD1. V shed 5 bases and J 8 bases; nucleotides not matched to a gene: 3. The CDR3 consists of 12 residues. Germline loops: CDR1 SGHTA, CDR2 FQGNSA.